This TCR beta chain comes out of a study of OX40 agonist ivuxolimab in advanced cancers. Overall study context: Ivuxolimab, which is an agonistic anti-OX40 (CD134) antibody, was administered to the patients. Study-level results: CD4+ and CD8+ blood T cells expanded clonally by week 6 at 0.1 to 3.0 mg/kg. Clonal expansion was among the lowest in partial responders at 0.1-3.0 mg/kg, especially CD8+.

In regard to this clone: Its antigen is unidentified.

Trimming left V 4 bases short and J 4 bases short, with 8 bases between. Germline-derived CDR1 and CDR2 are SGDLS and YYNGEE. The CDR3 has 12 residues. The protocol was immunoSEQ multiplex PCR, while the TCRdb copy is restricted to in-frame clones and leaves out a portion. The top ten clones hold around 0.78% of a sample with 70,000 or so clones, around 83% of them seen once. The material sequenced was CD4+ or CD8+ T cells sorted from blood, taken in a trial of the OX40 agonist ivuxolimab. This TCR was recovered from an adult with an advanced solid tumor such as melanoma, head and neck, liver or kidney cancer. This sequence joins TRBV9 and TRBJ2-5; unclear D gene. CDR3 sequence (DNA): TGTGCCAGCAGCTCAGAAGCAGAGACCCAGTACTTC. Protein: CASSSEAETQYF.